Shown below are 16 T cell receptor beta chains from a single sample sequenced in a study of T cell responses to AZD1222 COVID-19 vaccine. Assay used: immunoSEQ multiplex PCR; TCRdb lists only in-frame clones, some missing. Of 90,000 to 150,000 clones in the sample, 80% to 95% were seen once. This material consisted of peripheral blood, taken 28 days after the second AZD1222 dose. Receptors were obtained from an adult who received the AZD1222 COVID-19 vaccine.

V usage is TRBV28 and J usage is TRBJ1-2; D unclear. Germline CDR1 and CDR2: MDHEN and SYDVKM. V lost 5 bases and J lost 8, with 21 bases in between. The CDR3 contains 15 residues. CDR3 sequence reads: CASSPTTKRAGGYTF. The CDR3 nucleotides read TGTGCCAGCAGTCCAACAACCAAGAGGGCAGGCGGCTACACCTTC.

This chain connects TRBV3-1 (or the pseudogene TRBV3-2) to TRBJ2-7; 7 bases line up with TRBD1. The J segment lost 4 bases and the V segment lost 2 bases, leaving 5 bases of the junction unmatched. Looked up from germline, CDR1 is LGHDT and CDR2 is YNNKEL (reference sequence). CDR3 length: 14 residues. CDR3 loop: CASSQRTGWYEQYF. Written as DNA, the CDR3 is TGTGCCAGCAGCCAAAGGACAGGTTGGTACGAGCAGTACTTC.

The chain uses TRBV5-1 and TRBJ1-1; D perhaps matches TRBD1 (5 bases). The CDR3 is 14 amino acids. CDR1 and CDR2 from the germline V gene are SGHRS and YFSETQ. V was trimmed by 0 bases and J by 4 bases, leaving 10 bases between them. This CDR3 reads CASSLAGGFTEAFF. In DNA form, the CDR3 reads TGCGCCAGCAGCTTGGCGGGGGGGTTCACTGAAGCTTTCTTT.

The chain combines TRBV29-1 with TRBJ2-1; D not certain. The CDR3 extends over 14 amino acids. With 4 bases removed from V and 7 bases from J, the gap between germline ends came to 17 bases. The V gene's germline CDR1 is SQVTM and CDR2 ANQGSEA. The CDR3 loop is CSVALLAVGNEQFF. In nucleotides, the CDR3 is TGCAGCGTTGCACTTTTGGCCGTCGGGAATGAGCAGTTCTTC.

The chain combines TRBV13 with TRBJ2-1; 8 nucleotides match TRBD2. The CDR3 consists of 16 residues. Trimming at V came to 3 bases and at J to 0 bases, leaving 4 bases not matched to a gene. Germline assignment: CDR1 PRHDT and CDR2 FYEKMQ (reference sequence). CDR3 in amino acids: CASSFYRGGSYNEQFF. As DNA, the CDR3 is TGTGCCAGCAGCTTCTACCGGGGGGGCTCCTACAATGAGCAGTTCTTC.

The chain couples TRBV28 to TRBJ2-2, with no clear D. V lost 3 bases, J lost 6 bases, and 2 bases lay in between. The CDR3 covers 11 residues. Germline assignment: CDR1 MDHEN and CDR2 SYDVKM. CDR3 amino acids: CASSFSGELFF. The DNA for the CDR3 is TGTGCCAGCAGTTTTTCCGGGGAGCTGTTTTTT.

The chain joins TRBV5-1 to TRBJ2-7, with 13 bases identical to TRBD2. Germline V gene data show CDR1 as SGHRS and CDR2 as YFSETQ. Losses at the gene ends were 3 bases for V and 3 bases for J; bases not matched to a gene: 3. The CDR3 has 15 residues. The CDR3 reads CASSWRTSGGYEQYF. CDR3 in DNA: TGCGCCAGCAGCTGGCGGACTAGCGGGGGCTACGAGCAGTACTTC.

This chain joins TRBV18 and TRBJ1-6; 7 bases map to TRBD1. Unmatched junction bases numbered 11, after V lost 8 bases and J lost 7 bases. CDR1 KGHSH and CDR2 LQKENI come from the germline V gene. There are 15 residues in the CDR3. The CDR3 bases are TGTGCCAGCACGGAGGGGGCAGGGGGGAATTCACCCCTCCACTTT. Translation gives CASTEGAGGNSPLHF. The entire variable domain, with the rest obtained from reference TRBV18 and TRBJ1-6, is as follows: NAGVMQNPRHLVRRRGQEARLRCSPMKGHSHVYWYRQLPEEGLKFMVYLQKENIIDESGMPKERFSAEFPKEGPSILRIQQVVRGDSAAYFCASTEGAGGNSPLHFGNGTRLTVT.

V usage is TRBV7-2 and J usage is TRBJ2-7; D is uncertain. The germline V gene has CDR1 SGHTA and CDR2 FQGNSA. The germline V and J ends were trimmed by 5 bases and 5 bases, with 13 bases remaining between them. The CDR3 is made up of 13 amino acids. In DNA form, the CDR3 reads TGTGCCAGCAGCACCCGGACGGGCGACGAGCAGTACTTC. Amino acid sequence: CASSTRTGDEQYF.

The chain is built from TRBV7-9 and TRBJ1-6; 9 bases are shared with TRBD1. This CDR3 is 13 amino acids long. The V and J ends lost 8 bases and 10 bases, in that order; junction bases with no gene match: 6. CDR1 SEHNR and CDR2 FQNEAQ come from the germline V gene (reference sequence). The CDR3 here is CASQGQGNSPLHF. The CDR3 DNA is TGTGCCAGCCAGGGACAGGGAAACTCACCCCTCCACTTT.

This clone was picked up one time. The J gene is TRBJ2-1, the V gene TRBV3-1 (or the pseudogene TRBV3-2); possible D gene TRBD2, 6 bases. The CDR3 spans 16 residues. Germline CDR1 reads LGHDT; CDR2 reads YNNKEL (reference sequence). V lost 1 base, J lost 1 base, and 11 bases lay in between. As DNA, the CDR3 is TGTGCCAGCAGCCAAGGCGGGCGGGGATCCTACAATGAGCAGTTCTTC. This gives the protein CASSQGGRGSYNEQFF.

The rearrangement joins TRBV10-3 to TRBJ2-2; D ambiguous. CDR1 and CDR2 from the germline V gene are ENHRY and SYGVKD. The CDR3 has 12 residues. The V end was cut by 3 bases, the J end by 5 bases, with 4 bases between. The CDR3 loop reads CAISDSTGELFF. The CDR3 DNA reads TGTGCCATCAGTGACAGTACCGGGGAGCTGTTTTTT.

V and J are TRBV10-3 and TRBJ1-2; no clear D. The germline V gene has CDR1 ENHRY and CDR2 SYGVKD. The CDR3 is made up of 12 amino acids. V was shortened by 2 bases and J by 8 bases, with 9 bases between the two germline ends. The CDR3 bases are TGTGCCATCAGTGAGCCGGGGTGGGGCTACACCTTC. It yields the protein CAISEPGWGYTF.

This sequence joins TRBV5-1 and TRBJ2-5; TRBD2 matches 8 bases. With 0 bases clipped from V and 4 bases from J, the junction kept 11 bases outside the gene matches. The CDR3 runs 17 residues. Germline CDR1 reads SGHRS; CDR2 reads YFSETQ. The chain's CDR3 is CASSLARRLASPETQYF. As DNA, the CDR3 is TGCGCCAGCAGCTTGGCCAGAAGACTAGCGTCCCCAGAGACCCAGTACTTC.

This clone was seen just once. The DNA for the CDR3 is TGTGCCATCAGTGACGGGGAACAAGAGACCCAGTACTTC. Translation gives CAISDGEQETQYF. V and J are TRBV10-3 and TRBJ2-5; possibly TRBD2 for D (5 bases). The V end was cut by 3 bases, the J end by 2 bases, with 7 bases between. CDR1 ENHRY and CDR2 SYGVKD come from the germline V gene. This CDR3 has 13 amino acids.

The rearrangement uses TRBV4-2 and TRBJ2-5, with D perhaps given as TRBD1 or TRBD2 (5 bases each). The V gene's germline CDR1 is LGHNA and CDR2 YNFKEQ. This CDR3 is 12 amino acids long. V lost 9 bases and J lost 1, with 9 bases in between. CDR3 in DNA: TGTGCCAGTTCAGGGACCCAAGAGACCCAGTACTTC. Amino acid sequence: CASSGTQETQYF.